This section outlines one TCR beta chain sequence together with its context. Germline CDR1 is MNHEY and CDR2 is SVGAGI. The CDR3 runs 15 residues. V was shortened by 5 bases and J by 10 bases, with 18 bases between the two germline ends. This sample is part of a study of blood T cell repertoires in COVID-19. Recruitment covered roughly 24 US areas and drew participants whose ages spanned 18 to 89 years. Clinical histories supplied by participants themselves formed the basis of cohort assignment. All recovered Cohort 3 donors got two negative PCRs, got clearance, or saw symptom resolution. In the original processing: Amplifying reference gene primers gave estimates of nucleated cell counts. Generated by immunoSEQ multiplex PCR, the TCRdb table keeps only in-frame clones and is missing some. The DNA gave D and trimming, while V, J and clone size come from that table. The profile shows 300,000 to 350,000 clones, 88% of them singletons.

The chain employs TRBV6-5 and TRBJ1-6; TRBD1 is a possible D gene (6 bases). The specimen sequenced was PBMCs or T cells enriched from blood (not recorded which). This sequence originates from a man aged 30-40 years who had recovered from COVID-19. CDR3 bases: TGTGCCAGCAGTCTCAGGGGAAGCCTAGGATCACCCCTCCACTTT. Its translation is CASSLRGSLGSPLHF.